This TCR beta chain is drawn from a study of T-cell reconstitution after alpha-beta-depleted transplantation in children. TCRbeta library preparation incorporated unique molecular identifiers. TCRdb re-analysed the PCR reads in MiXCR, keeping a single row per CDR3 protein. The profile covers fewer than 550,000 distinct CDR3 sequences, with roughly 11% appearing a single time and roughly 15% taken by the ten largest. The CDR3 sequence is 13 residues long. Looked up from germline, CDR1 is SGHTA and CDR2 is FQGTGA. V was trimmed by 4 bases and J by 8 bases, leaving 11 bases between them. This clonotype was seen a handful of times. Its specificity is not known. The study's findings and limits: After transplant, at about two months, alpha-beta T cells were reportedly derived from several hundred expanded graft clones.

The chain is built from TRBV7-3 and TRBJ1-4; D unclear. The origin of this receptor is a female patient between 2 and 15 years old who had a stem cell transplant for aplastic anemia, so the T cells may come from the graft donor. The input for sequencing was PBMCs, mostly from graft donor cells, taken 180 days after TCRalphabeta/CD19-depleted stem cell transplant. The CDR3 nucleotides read TGTGCCAGCAGCTCAACCCCCGGAGAAAAACTGTTTTTT. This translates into CASSSTPGEKLFF.